These 8 T cell receptor beta chains were sequenced from one sample in a study of PD-1 blockade in classical Hodgkin lymphoma. Clones were sequenced by immunoSEQ multiplex PCR, and TCRdb holds only the in-frame ones, with some missing. The sample lists roughly 70,000 clones, over 85% occurring once. Time point reported: newly diagnosed, previously untreated cHL patient sample. Source material: peripheral blood mononuclear cells (PBMCs). The source is a human donor with classical Hodgkin lymphoma.

This sequence joins TRBV21-1 and TRBJ2-3. TRBV21-1 is listed as a pseudogene. The CDR3 extends over 16 amino acids. CDR3 protein: CASSSGGGGPEDTQYF. DNA of the CDR3: TGTGCCAGCAGCTCAGGGGGGGGAGGGCCTGAAGATACGCAGTATTTT.

The chain uses TRBV18 and TRBJ2-6; 7 bases line up with TRBD2. V lost 3 bases to trimming and J lost 4 bases; unmatched junction nucleotides: 9. CDR3 length: 17 amino acids. Germline V gene sequence: CDR1 KGHSH, CDR2 LQKENI. For the CDR3, the DNA is TGTGCCAGCTCACCCCCGGGAGGACTTAGAGGGGCCAACGTCCTGACTTTC. Its translation: CASSPPGGLRGANVLTF.

In its sample, this clone was seen a few times. V usage is TRBV5-6 and J usage is TRBJ2-7; possible D gene TRBD1, 5 bases. V lost 4 bases and J lost 2, with 10 bases in between. Germline V lookup: CDR1 SGHDT, CDR2 YYEEEE. This CDR3 contains 13 residues. CDR3 nucleotides: TGTGCCAGCAGCAATTCGGACACCTACGAGCAGTACTTC. The encoded protein is CASSNSDTYEQYF.

Comment on this clone: The junction and the germline gene differ at one end; a read error may be behind it. The chain recombines TRBV7-9 with TRBJ2-1; D remains ambiguous. CDR1 and CDR2 from the germline V gene are SEHNR and FQNEAQ (reference sequence). CDR3 length: 14 amino acids. As DNA, the CDR3 is TGTGCCAACAGCTTAGAAATCTCCTACAATGAGCAGTTCTTC. Translating it yields CANSLEISYNEQFF.

The chain couples TRBV9 to TRBJ2-2; 10 bases are a match to TRBD2. CDR1 and CDR2 (germline): SGDLS, YYNGEE. V lost 3 bases, J lost 4 bases, and 3 bases stayed unmatched. The CDR3 is made up of 15 amino acids. Here the CDR3 reads CASSASGRGTGELFF. In DNA form, the CDR3 reads TGTGCCAGCAGCGCTAGCGGGAGAGGCACCGGGGAGCTGTTTTTT.

The chain is built from TRBV7-2 and TRBJ2-1; 16 nucleotides match TRBD2. Trimming at V came to 6 bases and at J to 9 bases, leaving 8 bases not matched to a gene. CDR3 length: 16 residues. Germline V gene sequence: CDR1 SGHTA, CDR2 FQGNSA. In nucleotides, the CDR3 is TGTGCCAGCAGTTCCACCGGGACTAGCGGGAGGGGTGAGCAGTTCTTC. It translates to CASSSTGTSGRGEQFF. The variable domain in full, completed from reference TRBV7-2 and TRBJ2-1, reads GAGVSQSPSNKVTEKGKDVELRCDPISGHTALYWYRQSLGQGLEFLIYFQGNSAPDKSGLPSDRFSAERTGGSVSTLTIQRTQQEDSAVYLCASSSTGTSGRGEQFFGPGTRLTVL.

The rearrangement links TRBV28 to TRBJ2-2; 9 bases are shared with TRBD2. Germline CDR1 is MDHEN and CDR2 is SYDVKM. CDR3 length equals 19 residues. V lost 8 bases and J lost 0; bases outside the gene matches: 16. The CDR3 reads CASASLAGLLYPNTGELFF. CDR3 sequence (DNA): TGTGCCAGCGCCTCACTAGCGGGCTTACTCTATCCGAACACCGGGGAGCTGTTTTTT.

This chain connects TRBV6-6 to TRBJ1-4; TRBD1 is a possible D gene (5 bases). V was pared by 2 bases and J by 2 bases, with 6 bases between. This CDR3 is 14 amino acids long. CDR1 MNHNY and CDR2 SVGAGI come from the germline V gene (reference sequence). The CDR3 DNA reads TGTGCCAGCAGTTACCGGGGGACTAATGAAAAACTGTTTTTT. Its translation: CASSYRGTNEKLFF.